Presented here are 32 T cell receptor beta chains from one specimen sequenced in a study of shared clonotypes between healthy human individuals. Clones were read by immunoSEQ multiplex PCR, and TCRdb kept only the in-frame ones, dropping some. Here the sample spans around 1.9 million clones, under 95% being singletons. Naive CD8 cells comprised CD45RO-negative, CCR7-positively selected cells, excluding terminally differentiated effector memory CD45RA+ cells. Sequenced material: naive CD8+ T cells from PBMCs. All receptors derive from a man aged 18 to 35 in good health. Some clones in this sample may be carry-over from other donors' samples.

V usage is TRBV6-1 and J usage is TRBJ2-7; D perhaps matches TRBD1 (6 bases). CDR3 length equals 16 residues. Germline loops: CDR1 MNHNS, CDR2 SASEGT. V was shortened by 0 bases and J by 6 bases, with 18 bases between the two germline ends. The CDR3 region has the DNA TGTGCCAGCAGTGAAGCCCCAGGGGCATATTTTGGCGAGCAGTACTTC. This translates into CASSEAPGAYFGEQYF.

The chain combines TRBV28 with TRBJ2-7, with 10 bases matching TRBD1. Germline assignment: CDR1 MDHEN and CDR2 SYDVKM. V gave up 5 bases and J gave up 5 bases; unmatched junction bases: 0. The length of the CDR3 is 12 residues. Here the CDR3 reads CASSGTGDEQYF. DNA of the CDR3: TGTGCCAGCAGTGGGACAGGGGACGAGCAGTACTTC.

V usage is TRBV25-1 and J usage is TRBJ1-2; D is unclear. The CDR3 extends over 14 amino acids. The V end lost 7 bases, the J end lost 3 bases, and 15 bases lay between the germline ends. Germline V gives CDR1 MGHDK, CDR2 SYGVNS. The CDR3 DNA sequence: TGTGCCAGCATGGCCCACCGGAGATACTATGGCTACACCTTC. It is translated as CASMAHRRYYGYTF.

This chain links TRBV27 with TRBJ2-1, with D perhaps matching TRBD1 (6 bases). V was pared by 3 bases and J by 5 bases, with 14 bases between. Germline V gene lookup returns CDR1 MNHEY and CDR2 SMNVEV (reference sequence). There are 15 residues in the CDR3. This chain's CDR3 is CASSFRQGLHNEQFF. In DNA form, the CDR3 reads TGTGCCAGCAGTTTTCGGCAGGGGCTACACAATGAGCAGTTCTTC.

This chain uses TRBV5-1 with TRBJ1-1; the D is unclear. The CDR3 covers 14 residues. The V gene's germline CDR1 is SGHRS and CDR2 YFSETQ. Between the trimmed V and J ends, which lost 5 bases and 6 bases, there was a span of 17 bases. CDR3 loop: CASSFAGTGSEAFF. CDR3 DNA: TGCGCCAGCAGTTTCGCAGGAACTGGATCTGAAGCTTTCTTT.

CDR3 amino acids: CASTAGFYGYTF. DNA for the CDR3: TGTGCCAGCACCGCTGGGTTCTATGGCTACACCTTC. The chain couples TRBV6-1 to TRBJ1-2; D not certain. Trimming removed 7 bases at V and 4 bases at J, with 10 bases between. The germline CDR1 and CDR2 sequences are MNHNS and SASEGT. The CDR3 covers 12 residues.

This chain joins TRBV27 and TRBJ2-7; 7 bases match TRBD2. CDR1 is MNHEY, CDR2 SMNVEV, per germline (reference sequence). Trimming removed 4 bases from V and 2 bases from J; junction bases left unmatched: 5. The CDR3 runs 14 residues. The CDR3 DNA follows: TGTGCCAGCAGTTCCGGACTAGAAACCTACGAGCAGTACTTC. The encoded protein is CASSSGLETYEQYF.

This clone occurred a few times. The chain is built from TRBV7-9 and TRBJ2-7; a possible D gene is TRBD2 (7 bases). The CDR3 covers 16 residues. V was pared by 0 bases and J by 3 bases, with 15 bases between. From germline, CDR1 is SEHNR and CDR2 FQNEAQ (reference sequence). The CDR3 nucleotides read TGTGCCAGCAGCTTAGCGGGGGGGACAATCGACTACGAGCAGTACTTC. Translating it yields CASSLAGGTIDYEQYF.

This sequence joins TRBV7-6 and TRBJ2-1; 8 bases agree with TRBD2. Germline loops: CDR1 SGHVS, CDR2 FNYEAQ. The CDR3 runs 16 residues. V shed 4 bases and J 8 bases; nucleotides not matched to a gene: 13. CDR3 coding DNA: TGTGCCAGCAGCTCTCTCGGGGAGCGGGAGTTAGATGAGCAGTTCTTC. The encoded protein is CASSSLGERELDEQFF.

The chain uses TRBV30 and TRBJ2-2; D unclear. Per the germline V gene, CDR1 is GTSNPN and CDR2 is SVGIG (reference sequence). V was shortened by 2 bases and J by 4 bases, with 5 bases between the two germline ends. CDR3 length equals 12 residues. As DNA, the CDR3 is TGTGCCTGGAGTCACCTCACCGGGGAGCTGTTTTTT. Its protein is CAWSHLTGELFF.

This clone appeared a single time. The chain joins TRBV27 to TRBJ2-7; unclear D gene. Trimming left V 2 bases short and J 6 bases short, with 20 bases between. CDR3 length: 16 amino acids. In germline, CDR1 is MNHEY, CDR2 SMNVEV (reference sequence). The CDR3 DNA follows: TGTGCCAGCAGTTTAGCTCGGGCCCTGGGGTCTACCGAGCAGTACTTC. Its protein product is CASSLARALGSTEQYF.

The chain combines TRBV27 with TRBJ2-5; 10 bases agree with TRBD2. The CDR3 has 17 amino acids. Germline V gives CDR1 MNHEY, CDR2 SMNVEV (reference sequence). V was clipped by 3 bases and J by 5 bases; unmatched bases: 12. The CDR3 here is CASSFYLASGSGETQYF. In DNA, the CDR3 is TGTGCCAGCAGTTTCTATTTGGCTAGCGGGAGTGGGGAGACCCAGTACTTC.

Concerning this clone itself: The same CDR3 also results from other DNA sequences found in this sample. The rearrangement uses TRBV6-5 and TRBJ2-2; the D gene is possibly TRBD1 (6 bases). CDR3 length: 13 residues. Germline assignment: CDR1 MNHEY and CDR2 SVGAGI. V was clipped by 6 bases and J by 6 bases, with 11 bases between them. CDR3 nucleotide sequence: TGTGCCAGCAGCTTTACAGGGTCCGGGGAGCTGTTTTTT. Translation gives CASSFTGSGELFF.

The CDR3 DNA reads TGTGCCAGCAGTCCCACAGCTCCGGGTGAGCAGTTCTTC. Encoded protein: CASSPTAPGEQFF. The rearrangement uses TRBV7-3 and TRBJ2-1; no definite D call. V shed 6 bases and J shed 9 bases, with 15 bases lying between them. CDR1 and CDR2 from the germline V gene are SGHTA and FQGTGA. CDR3 length: 13 residues.

This chain connects TRBV9 to TRBJ2-7; 7 nucleotides match TRBD1. CDR1 and CDR2 (germline): SGDLS, YYNGEE. The CDR3 totals 15 residues. V gave up 0 bases and J gave up 3 bases; unmatched junction bases: 6. This CDR3 is CASSVVPGGRYEQYF. The CDR3 DNA is TGTGCCAGCAGCGTAGTCCCAGGGGGACGCTACGAGCAGTACTTC.

In DNA form, the CDR3 reads TGTGCCAGCAGCCGCCGCCGGCCGACTGCCACCTACGAGCAGTACTTC. It specifies CASSRRRPTATYEQYF. This sequence joins TRBV4-2 and TRBJ2-7; D remains unclear. The CDR3 consists of 16 residues. CDR1 is LGHNA and CDR2 is YNFKEQ in the germline V gene. The ends were cut back, 4 bases at V and 2 bases at J, with 18 bases in the middle.

The CDR3 DNA sequence: TGCGCCAGCAGCTTGTGGGAGACCGGCGTCTATGGCTACACCTTC. It translates to CASSLWETGVYGYTF. The chain recombines TRBV5-1 with TRBJ1-2, with D uncertain. The CDR3 spans 15 residues. Trimming stripped 1 base from V and 4 bases from J, with 14 bases between. The germline V gene has CDR1 SGHRS and CDR2 YFSETQ.

The V gene is TRBV9, the J gene TRBJ2-7; tentatively, D is TRBD1 (8 bases). This CDR3 contains 16 residues. CDR1 is SGDLS, CDR2 YYNGEE, per germline. Trimming took 4 bases from V and 5 from J, leaving 22 bases between them. The CDR3 DNA is TGTGCCAGCAGCCCCCACAGGGGGGGTATGATCGACGAGCAGTACTTC. Translating gives CASSPHRGGMIDEQYF.

The chain carries TRBV2 and TRBJ1-1; unclear D gene. The CDR3 sequence is 12 residues long. Trimming left V 10 bases short and J 1 base short, with 10 bases between. The germline V gene has CDR1 SNHLY and CDR2 FYNNEI. CDR3 in DNA: TGTGCCATTTCGGACGAGAACACTGAAGCTTTCTTT. Translated, it gives CAISDENTEAFF.

The CDR3 loop reads CASSIDLRENYEQYF. CDR3 nucleotides: TGTGCCAGTAGTATAGATCTTCGGGAAAACTACGAGCAGTACTTC. This rearrangement joins TRBV19 to TRBJ2-7; weak D call: TRBD2 (5 bases). Germline assignment: CDR1 LNHDA and CDR2 SQIVND (reference sequence). There are 15 residues in the CDR3. Trimming took off 0 bases at V and 3 bases at J, with 12 bases between the two ends.

The CDR3 is CASSLRPAQATTPRNAGELFF. The DNA for the CDR3 is TGTGCCAGCAGCTTACGGCCGGCGCAGGCTACGACCCCTCGAAATGCCGGGGAGCTGTTTTTT. The chain carries TRBV7-3 and TRBJ2-2; D is undetermined. Looked up from germline, CDR1 is SGHTA and CDR2 is FQGTGA. Trimming took 2 bases from V and 6 from J, leaving 31 bases between them. CDR3 length: 21 amino acids.

This clone was found once. The V call is TRBV7-9, the J call TRBJ1-5; D remains unclear. Between the trimmed V and J ends, which lost 4 bases and 6 bases, there was a span of 13 bases. The CDR3 contains 14 residues. Looked up from germline, CDR1 is SEHNR and CDR2 is FQNEAQ (reference sequence). This CDR3 is CASSSGAAIQPQHF. Here the CDR3 DNA reads TGTGCCAGCAGCTCGGGAGCGGCGATTCAGCCCCAGCATTTT.

The genes are TRBV12-2 and TRBJ2-3; TRBD2, the table's D call, was not compared with the DNA. TRBV12-2 is recorded as a pseudogene. This CDR3 is 15 amino acids long. The CDR3 protein is CASRLPQLSTDTQYF. The CDR3 nucleotides are TGTGCAAGTCGCTTACCCCAACTGAGCACAGATACGCAGTATTTT.

This sequence joins TRBV5-1 and TRBJ1-2; 9 bases line up with TRBD1. The CDR3 sequence is 14 residues long. Germline V gene sequence: CDR1 SGHRS, CDR2 YFSETQ. After removal of 2 bases from V and 5 bases from J, the junction contained 4 bases not matched to a gene. The CDR3 sequence is CASSFTGGSYGYTF. The CDR3, as DNA: TGCGCCAGCAGCTTTACAGGGGGCTCTTATGGCTACACCTTC.

This clone appeared once. V gene TRBV19 combines with J gene TRBJ1-5; unclear D gene. V lost 3 bases, J lost 7 bases, and 10 bases lay in between. Germline assignment: CDR1 LNHDA and CDR2 SQIVND (reference sequence). The CDR3 consists of 13 residues. CDR3 sequence (DNA): TGTGCCAGTAGTATGGGCGCTAGACAGCCCCAGCATTTT. It is translated as CASSMGARQPQHF.

The chain combines TRBV27 with TRBJ2-1; unclear D gene. The germline gives CDR1 MNHEY, CDR2 SMNVEV (reference sequence). V was clipped by 3 bases and J by 6 bases, with 12 bases between them. The length of the CDR3 is 14 residues. CDR3 nucleotide sequence: TGTGCCAGCAGTTTTGGAGACGGCCGCAATGAGCAGTTCTTC. Amino acids: CASSFGDGRNEQFF.

The CDR3 spells CASSLFAGASNQPQHF. The CDR3 DNA follows: TGTGCCAGCAGTTTATTTGCAGGAGCTAGCAATCAGCCCCAGCATTTT. The chain links TRBV27 to TRBJ1-5; D not certain. V lost 1 base to trimming and J lost 0 bases, with 10 bases between them. The CDR3 has 16 amino acids. CDR1 and CDR2 from the germline V gene are MNHEY and SMNVEV (reference sequence).

The J gene is TRBJ1-3, the V gene TRBV5-1; D remains unclear. Germline lookup yields CDR1 SGHRS and CDR2 YFSETQ. V lost 3 bases and J 0 bases, leaving 7 bases between the germline ends. This CDR3 has 14 amino acids. CDR3 sequence (DNA): TGCGCCAGCAGCTGGGAGAGCTCTGGAAACACCATATATTTT. Translated, it gives CASSWESSGNTIYF.

The rearrangement joins TRBV7-9 to TRBJ2-5, with 8 bases aligning to TRBD2. V was pared by 5 bases and J by 5 bases, with 10 bases of the junction left unmatched. The length of the CDR3 is 15 residues. CDR1 is SEHNR and CDR2 is FQNEAQ in the germline V gene (reference sequence). This chain's CDR3 is CASSPSREEVETQYF. The CDR3 DNA reads TGTGCCAGCAGCCCGTCGCGGGAGGAGGTGGAGACCCAGTACTTC.

The V and J genes are TRBV7-9 and TRBJ2-2; 14 nucleotides agree with TRBD2. This CDR3 has 17 residues. J was trimmed by 5 bases and V by 4 bases; bases with no gene match: 6. Germline V lookup: CDR1 SEHNR, CDR2 FQNEAQ (reference sequence). In DNA, the CDR3 is TGTGCCAGCAGCTCGACTAGCGGGAGGGCCGTAACCGGGGAGCTGTTTTTT. It translates to CASSSTSGRAVTGELFF.

The chain uses TRBV29-1 and TRBJ2-5; 11 bases fit TRBD1. The CDR3 covers 15 residues. Per germline, CDR1 SQVTM and CDR2 ANQGSEA. With 4 bases clipped from V and 4 bases from J, the junction kept 8 bases outside the gene matches. CDR3 sequence reads: CSVAGGQGVIETQYF. In nucleotides, the CDR3 is TGCAGCGTTGCGGGGGGACAGGGGGTAATAGAGACCCAGTACTTC.

The V call is TRBV4-3, the J call TRBJ2-1, with 9 bases lining up with TRBD2. The V gene end was trimmed by 0 bases and the J gene end by 6 bases; junction bases not matched to a gene: 6. Germline CDR1 is LGHNA and CDR2 is YSLEER. This CDR3 comprises 16 residues. CDR3 sequence (DNA): TGCGCCAGCAGCCAAGACTGGGCTAGCGGGACCAATGAGCAGTTCTTC. This translates into CASSQDWASGTNEQFF.